These 23 T cell receptor beta chains share one sample of origin, sequenced in a study of control samples from healthy donors and cancer patients. Profiling relied on immunoSEQ multiplex PCR, and the TCRdb table lists in-frame clones only, not all of them. The sample shows tens of thousands of clones, 93% of them seen only once. The sample taken for sequencing was blood. These receptors were taken from a woman aged 25 to 39 in good health.

The chain recombines TRBV18 with TRBJ2-7; D is undetermined. V was pared by 3 bases and J by 0 bases, with 15 bases between. The CDR3 extends over 16 amino acids. The germline CDR1 and CDR2 sequences are KGHSH and LQKENI. DNA of the CDR3: TGTGCCAGCTCACCCCGAGAGGCTTTAAGCTCCTACGAGCAGTACTTC. This sequence encodes CASSPREALSSYEQYF.

This chain joins TRBV19 and TRBJ1-4; 9 bases agree with TRBD1. From germline, CDR1 is LNHDA and CDR2 SQIVND (reference sequence). CDR3 length: 14 amino acids. V lost 5 bases, J lost 7 bases, and 5 bases stayed unmatched. Here the CDR3 reads CASSPRDRVEKLFF. CDR3 sequence (DNA): TGTGCCAGTAGTCCGAGGGACAGGGTTGAAAAACTGTTTTTT. Based on the CDR3 plus reference TRBV19 and TRBJ1-4, the full variable domain is DGGITQSPKYLFRKEGQNVTLSCEQNLNHDAMYWYRQDPGQGLRLIYYSQIVNDFQKGDIAEGYSVSREKKESFPLTVTSAQKNPTAFYLCASSPRDRVEKLFFGSGTQLSVL.

The chain combines TRBV3-1 (or the pseudogene TRBV3-2) with TRBJ1-2; D unresolved. Germline CDR1 and CDR2: LGHDT and YNNKEL (reference sequence). This CDR3 comprises 14 residues. With 2 bases removed from V and 4 bases from J, the gap between germline ends came to 11 bases. The CDR3 is CASSQFVQSYGYTF. For the CDR3, the DNA is TGTGCCAGCAGCCAATTTGTACAGTCCTATGGCTACACCTTC.

This clone was detected once. The rearrangement joins TRBV3-1 (or the pseudogene TRBV3-2) to TRBJ1-2, with D perhaps TRBD1 (5 bases). The CDR3 runs 15 residues. Germline loops: CDR1 LGHDT, CDR2 YNNKEL (reference sequence). V was cut by 4 bases and J by 10 bases, with 22 bases left in between. CDR3 amino acids: CASSPHNFGTRNYTF. The CDR3 DNA follows: TGTGCCAGCAGCCCGCACAACTTTGGGACGAGAAACTACACCTTC.

The chain recombines TRBV3-1 (or the pseudogene TRBV3-2) with TRBJ2-1; possibly TRBD2 for D (7 bases). Trimming removed 0 bases from V and 15 bases from J, with 21 bases in between. CDR1 is LGHDT and CDR2 is YNNKEL in the germline V gene (reference sequence). This CDR3 has 15 amino acids. DNA of the CDR3: TGTGCCAGCAGCCAAGAACCACCCCTAGGGGGACTAAGGTTCTTC. Translating gives CASSQEPPLGGLRFF.

This clone was detected only once. V usage is TRBV2 and J usage is TRBJ2-2, with a tentative D call TRBD1 (6 bases). Germline V CDR1 and CDR2: SNHLY, FYNNEI. The CDR3 sequence is 17 residues long. The V end lost 8 bases, the J end lost 4 bases, and 23 bases lay between the germline ends. CDR3 residues: CASWKYRSGTSTGELFF. In nucleotides, the CDR3 is TGTGCCAGCTGGAAGTATCGGTCCGGGACATCCACCGGGGAGCTGTTTTTT. Full variable domain (missing parts from reference TRBV2 and TRBJ2-2): EPEVTQTPSHQVTQMGQEVILRCVPISNHLYFYWYRQILGQKVEFLVSFYNNEISEKSEIFDDQFSVERPDGSNFTLKIRSTKLEDSAMYFCASWKYRSGTSTGELFFGEGSRLTVL.

The chain joins TRBV19 to TRBJ2-2, with 7 bases identical to TRBD2. Germline V lookup: CDR1 LNHDA, CDR2 SQIVND (reference sequence). This CDR3 is built from 14 residues. The trim removed 6 bases at V and 4 bases at J, leaving 5 bases unmatched. The CDR3: CASSAGVITGELFF. CDR3 bases: TGTGCCAGTAGCGCGGGAGTTATCACCGGGGAGCTGTTTTTT.

The V and J genes are TRBV7-9 and TRBJ2-2; D perhaps matches TRBD1 (5 bases). CDR1 is SEHNR, CDR2 FQNEAQ, per germline (reference sequence). This CDR3 is built from 14 residues. V was clipped by 4 bases and J by 5 bases, with 11 bases between them. The CDR3 coding sequence is TGTGCCAGCAGCTGGACCTCAGGGACCGGGGAGCTGTTTTTT. Translated, it gives CASSWTSGTGELFF.

The rearrangement uses TRBV12-3 or TRBV12-4 and TRBJ2-7; 9 bases agree with TRBD1. With V trimmed by 5 bases and J by 3 bases, 2 bases remained unmatched. The CDR3 has 13 amino acids. The CDR3 sequence is CASSPGQGYEQYF. DNA for the CDR3: TGTGCCAGCAGTCCGGGACAGGGCTACGAGCAGTACTTC.

This chain joins TRBV6-6 and TRBJ2-1, with 8 bases identical to TRBD2. The V gene end was trimmed by 7 bases and the J gene end by 7 bases; junction bases not matched to a gene: 9. The germline V gene encodes CDR1 MNHNY and CDR2 SVGAGI (reference sequence). The CDR3 is 14 residues long. The CDR3: CASTDRGGGNEQFF. The CDR3 DNA follows: TGTGCCAGCACTGATCGGGGGGGCGGGAATGAGCAGTTCTTC.

The chain recombines TRBV28 with TRBJ2-1, with D uncertain. Trimming removed 6 bases from V and 6 bases from J, with 9 bases in between. CDR1 and CDR2 (germline): MDHEN, SYDVKM. The CDR3 contains 12 residues. CDR3 sequence reads: CASRQGRNEQFF. The DNA for the CDR3 is TGTGCCAGCAGACAAGGGCGCAATGAGCAGTTCTTC. Filled out from reference TRBV28 and TRBJ2-1, the complete variable domain reads DVKVTQSSRYLVKRTGEKVFLECVQDMDHENMFWYRQDPGLGLRLIYFSYDVKMKEKGDIPEGYSVSREKKERFSLILESASTNQTSMYLCASRQGRNEQFFGPGTRLTVL.

This clone was detected only once. The CDR3 coding sequence is TGTGCCAGCCATAATAACCTTAATGAAAAACTGTTTTTT. Translation gives CASHNNLNEKLFF. The rearrangement joins TRBV2 to TRBJ1-4; D is ambiguous. The V and J ends lost 8 bases and 4 bases respectively, with 11 bases between them. The CDR3 totals 13 residues. Germline values: CDR1 SNHLY, CDR2 FYNNEI.

The chain is built from TRBV28 and TRBJ2-3; D remains unclear. V lost 6 bases, J lost 4 bases, and 20 bases lay in between. This CDR3 has 16 amino acids. Germline assignment: CDR1 MDHEN and CDR2 SYDVKM. In DNA form, the CDR3 reads TGTGCCAGCAGCCCCCTACAGATATCTCCTCCAGATACGCAGTATTTT. Translation: CASSPLQISPPDTQYF.

The rearrangement uses TRBV19 and TRBJ1-5; D possibly corresponds to TRBD1 (6 bases). Germline assignment: CDR1 LNHDA and CDR2 SQIVND (reference sequence). V lost 2 bases and J 1 base, leaving 9 bases between the germline ends. This CDR3 has 15 residues. This chain's CDR3 is CASSIWGASNQPQHF. The CDR3 region has the DNA TGTGCCAGTAGTATATGGGGGGCCAGCAATCAGCCCCAGCATTTT.

The chain joins TRBV29-1 to TRBJ1-6; D gene uncertain. Germline V gene sequence: CDR1 SQVTM, CDR2 ANQGSEA. V was trimmed by 4 bases and J by 13 bases, leaving 11 bases between them. CDR3 length equals 11 residues. CDR3 coding DNA: TGCAGCGTTGTCGAATTCAGGCCCCTCCACTTT. Protein product: CSVVEFRPLHF.

The rearrangement links TRBV2 to TRBJ1-2, with 9 bases fitting TRBD1. Per the germline V gene, CDR1 is SNHLY and CDR2 is FYNNEI. Trimming took 6 bases from V and 3 from J; bases not matched to a gene: 8. The CDR3 is 15 amino acids. CDR3 residues: CASRKGTGKDYGYTF. In nucleotides, the CDR3 is TGTGCCAGCAGAAAAGGGACAGGGAAGGACTATGGCTACACCTTC.

The V call is TRBV5-5, the J call TRBJ1-1; D call uncertain. The CDR3 contains 17 residues. Trimming removed 1 base from V and 2 bases from J, with 18 bases in between. CDR1 is SGHKS and CDR2 is YYEKEE in the germline V gene (reference sequence). Here the CDR3 DNA reads TGTGCCAGCAGCTTGTCCCCCCCAGAGGAGGGTAACACTGAAGCTTTCTTT. It yields the protein CASSLSPPEEGNTEAFF.

This rearrangement joins TRBV20-1 to TRBJ2-1; 8 bases map to TRBD2. Germline CDR1 reads DFQATT; CDR2 reads SNEGSKA (reference sequence). V was pared by 3 bases and J by 0 bases, with 4 bases of the junction left unmatched. This CDR3 is 15 amino acids long. The CDR3 here is CSASGLASSYNEQFF. CDR3 bases: TGCAGTGCTAGTGGACTAGCCAGCTCCTACAATGAGCAGTTCTTC.

The V and J genes are TRBV28 and TRBJ1-3; D is possibly TRBD1 (5 bases). Trimming removed 3 bases at V and 2 bases at J, with 11 bases between. The CDR3 runs to 15 residues. CDR1 is MDHEN, CDR2 SYDVKM, per germline. The CDR3 DNA reads TGTGCCAGCAGTTTTGGGGGGATTACTGGAAACACCATATATTTT. It translates to CASSFGGITGNTIYF.

V usage is TRBV10-2 and J usage is TRBJ1-2; 9 nucleotides align to TRBD1. Trimming took 6 bases from V and 4 from J; bases not matched to a gene: 3. The germline V gene encodes CDR1 WSHSY and CDR2 SAAADI. The CDR3 covers 13 residues. The DNA for the CDR3 is TGCGCCAGCAGGGACAGGGGCCCCTATGGCTACACCTTC. It is translated as CASRDRGPYGYTF.

The chain has TRBV5-5 and TRBJ1-6, with D possibly matching TRBD1 (5 bases). This CDR3 spans 18 amino acids. Trimming stripped 7 bases from V and 0 bases from J, with 20 bases between. Germline values: CDR1 SGHKS, CDR2 YYEKEE (reference sequence). The CDR3 sequence is CASGPGRPWSSYNSPLHF. In DNA form, the CDR3 reads TGTGCCAGCGGACCGGGACGGCCGTGGAGCTCCTATAATTCACCCCTCCACTTT.

The chain has TRBV19 and TRBJ1-5, with D perhaps matching TRBD1 (6 bases). The germline V and J ends were trimmed by 3 bases and 2 bases, with 17 bases remaining between them. Looked up from germline, CDR1 is LNHDA and CDR2 is SQIVND (reference sequence). This CDR3 has 17 amino acids. The CDR3 region is CASSIRGTPSGNQPQHF. As DNA, the CDR3 is TGTGCCAGTAGTATTCGCGGGACACCCTCGGGCAATCAGCCCCAGCATTTT.

This chain links TRBV6-5 with TRBJ1-2; D remains ambiguous. Trimming shortened V by 10 bases and J by 10 bases, and 22 bases separated the two germline ends. Per the germline V gene, CDR1 is MNHEY and CDR2 is SVGAGI. The CDR3 is made up of 13 amino acids. The CDR3 sequence is CATPTGRPEDYTF. DNA for the CDR3: TGTGCCACCCCGACGGGCAGGCCCGAAGACTACACCTTC.